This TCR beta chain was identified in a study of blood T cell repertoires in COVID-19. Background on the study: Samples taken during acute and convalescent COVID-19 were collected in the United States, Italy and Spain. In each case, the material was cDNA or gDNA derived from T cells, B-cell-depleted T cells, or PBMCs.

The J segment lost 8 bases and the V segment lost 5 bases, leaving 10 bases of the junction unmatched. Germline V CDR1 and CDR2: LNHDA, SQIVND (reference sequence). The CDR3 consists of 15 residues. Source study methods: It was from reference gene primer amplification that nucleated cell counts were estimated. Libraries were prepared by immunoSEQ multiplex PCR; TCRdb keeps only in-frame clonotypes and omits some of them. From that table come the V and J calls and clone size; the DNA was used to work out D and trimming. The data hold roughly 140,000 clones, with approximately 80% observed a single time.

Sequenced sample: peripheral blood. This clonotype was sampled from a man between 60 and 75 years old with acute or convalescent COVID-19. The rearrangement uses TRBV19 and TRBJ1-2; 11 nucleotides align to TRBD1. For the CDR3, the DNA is TGTGCCAGTAGTGGGACAGGGGGTTTATCCTACGGCTACACCTTC. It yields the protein CASSGTGGLSYGYTF.